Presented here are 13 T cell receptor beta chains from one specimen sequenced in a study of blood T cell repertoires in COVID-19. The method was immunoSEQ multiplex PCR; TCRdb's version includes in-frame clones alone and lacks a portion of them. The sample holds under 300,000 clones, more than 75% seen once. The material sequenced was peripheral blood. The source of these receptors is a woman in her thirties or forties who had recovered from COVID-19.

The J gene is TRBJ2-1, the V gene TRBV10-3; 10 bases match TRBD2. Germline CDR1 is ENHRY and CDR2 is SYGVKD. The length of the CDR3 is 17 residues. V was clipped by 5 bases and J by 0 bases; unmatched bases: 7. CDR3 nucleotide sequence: TGTGCCATCAGTTTAACTAGCGGGGCAAGCTCCTACAATGAGCAGTTCTTC. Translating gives CAISLTSGASSYNEQFF.

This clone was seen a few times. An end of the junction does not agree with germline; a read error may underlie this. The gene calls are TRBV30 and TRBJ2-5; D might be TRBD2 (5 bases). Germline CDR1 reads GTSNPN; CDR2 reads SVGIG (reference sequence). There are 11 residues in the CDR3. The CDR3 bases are TGTGCCCGGAGGTGGCTGGAGACCCAGTACTTC. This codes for CARRWLETQYF. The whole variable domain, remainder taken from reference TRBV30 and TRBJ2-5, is SQTIHQWPATLVQPVGSPLSLECTVEGTSNPNLYWYRQAAGRGLQLLFYSVGIGQISSEVPQNLSASRPQDRQFILSSKKLLLSDSGFYLCARRWLETQYFGPGTRLLVL.

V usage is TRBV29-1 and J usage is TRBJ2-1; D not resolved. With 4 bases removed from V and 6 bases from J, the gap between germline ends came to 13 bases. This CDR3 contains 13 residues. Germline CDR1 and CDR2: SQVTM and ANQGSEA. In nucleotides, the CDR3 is TGCAGCGTTGGCCCACTACCCGGCAATGAGCAGTTCTTC. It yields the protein CSVGPLPGNEQFF.

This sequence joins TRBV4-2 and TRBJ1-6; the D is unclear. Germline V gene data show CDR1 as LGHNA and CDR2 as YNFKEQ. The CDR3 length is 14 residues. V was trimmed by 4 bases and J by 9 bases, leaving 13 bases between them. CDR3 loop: CASSPAGGISPLHF. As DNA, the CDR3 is TGTGCCAGCAGCCCGGCGGGAGGTATTTCACCCCTCCACTTT.

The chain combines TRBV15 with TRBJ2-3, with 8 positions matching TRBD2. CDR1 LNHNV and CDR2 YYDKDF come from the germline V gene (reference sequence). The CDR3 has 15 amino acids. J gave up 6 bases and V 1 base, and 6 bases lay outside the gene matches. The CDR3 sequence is CATSRGAGGSDTQYF. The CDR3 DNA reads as TGTGCCACCAGCAGAGGGGCGGGAGGTTCCGATACGCAGTATTTT.

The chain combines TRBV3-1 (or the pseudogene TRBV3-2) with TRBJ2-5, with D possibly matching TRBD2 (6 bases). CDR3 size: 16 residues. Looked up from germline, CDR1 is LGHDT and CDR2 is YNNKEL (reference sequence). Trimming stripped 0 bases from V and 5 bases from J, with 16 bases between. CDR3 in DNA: TGTGCCAGCAGCCAAGAGTGGAGGGGTGGGGTCGAGACCCAGTACTTC. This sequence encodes CASSQEWRGGVETQYF.

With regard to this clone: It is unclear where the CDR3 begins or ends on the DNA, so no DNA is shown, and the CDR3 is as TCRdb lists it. The CDR3 here is CASSEFGPGSAFF. The chain joins TRBV6-1 to TRBJ1-1; the D call of TRBD1 is as the table states it, not checked on the DNA. The CDR3 length is 13 residues, termini included. Germline CDR1 and CDR2: MNHNS and SASEGT.

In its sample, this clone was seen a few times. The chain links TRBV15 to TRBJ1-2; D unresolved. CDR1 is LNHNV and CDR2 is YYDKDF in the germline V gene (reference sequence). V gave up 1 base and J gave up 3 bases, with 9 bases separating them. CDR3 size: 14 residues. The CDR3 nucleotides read TGTGCCACCAGCAGAGGAGGGAGCGACTATGGCTACACCTTC. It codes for CATSRGGSDYGYTF.

This chain's CDR3 is CASSQAGGGNSPLHF. For the CDR3, the DNA is TGTGCCAGCAGCCAAGCGGGAGGGGGAAATTCACCCCTCCACTTT. The V and J genes are TRBV3-1 (or the pseudogene TRBV3-2) and TRBJ1-6; D might be TRBD1 (6 bases). The ends were cut back, 1 base at V and 7 bases at J, with 11 bases in the middle. The CDR3 has 15 residues. Germline V gene data show CDR1 as LGHDT and CDR2 as YNNKEL (reference sequence).

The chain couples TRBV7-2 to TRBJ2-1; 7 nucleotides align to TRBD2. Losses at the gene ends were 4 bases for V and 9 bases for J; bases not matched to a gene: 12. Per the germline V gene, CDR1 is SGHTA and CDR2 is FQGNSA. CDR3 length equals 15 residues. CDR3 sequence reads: CASSSRGVLLGEQFF. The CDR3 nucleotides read TGTGCCAGCAGCTCCCGGGGGGTACTACTGGGTGAGCAGTTCTTC.

The DNA for the CDR3 is TGTGCCAGCTCACCCGGAGGGCCCGTTGCTGGACAGCCCCAGCATTTT. Translated: CASSPGGPVAGQPQHF. The V gene is TRBV18, the J gene TRBJ1-5; unclear D gene. The CDR3 consists of 16 residues. Germline V lookup: CDR1 KGHSH, CDR2 LQKENI. Trimming removed 3 bases from V and 7 bases from J, with 19 bases in between.

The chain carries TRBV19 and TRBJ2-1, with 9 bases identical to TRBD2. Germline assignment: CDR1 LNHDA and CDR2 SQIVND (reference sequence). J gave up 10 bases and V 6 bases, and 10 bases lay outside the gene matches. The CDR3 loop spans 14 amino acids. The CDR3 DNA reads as TGTGCCAGTAGGAGGGTAGCGGGAGTGGGAGAGCAGTTCTTC. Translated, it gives CASRRVAGVGEQFF.

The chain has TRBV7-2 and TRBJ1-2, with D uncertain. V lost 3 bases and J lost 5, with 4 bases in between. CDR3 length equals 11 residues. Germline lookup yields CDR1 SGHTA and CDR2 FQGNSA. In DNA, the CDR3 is TGTGCCAGCAGCTTCGGGTATGGCTACACCTTC. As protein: CASSFGYGYTF.